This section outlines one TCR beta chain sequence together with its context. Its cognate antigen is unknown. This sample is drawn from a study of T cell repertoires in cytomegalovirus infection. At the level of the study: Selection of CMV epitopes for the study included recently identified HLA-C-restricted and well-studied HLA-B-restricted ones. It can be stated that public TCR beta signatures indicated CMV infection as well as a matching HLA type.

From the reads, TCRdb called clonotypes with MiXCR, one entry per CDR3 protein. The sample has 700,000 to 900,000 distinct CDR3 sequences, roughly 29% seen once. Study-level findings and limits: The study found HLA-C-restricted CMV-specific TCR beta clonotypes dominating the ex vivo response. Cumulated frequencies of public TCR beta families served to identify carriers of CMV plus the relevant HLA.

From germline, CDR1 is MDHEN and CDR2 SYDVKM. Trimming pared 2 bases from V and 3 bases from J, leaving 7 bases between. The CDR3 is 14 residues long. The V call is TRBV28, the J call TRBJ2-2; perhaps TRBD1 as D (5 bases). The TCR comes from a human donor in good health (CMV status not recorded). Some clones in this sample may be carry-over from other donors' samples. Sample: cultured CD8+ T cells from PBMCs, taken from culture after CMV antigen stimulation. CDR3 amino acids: CASSLLGDTGELFF. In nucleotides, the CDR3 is TGTGCCAGCAGTTTACTAGGGGACACCGGGGAGCTGTTTTTT.